This T cell receptor beta chain was sequenced during a study of shared clonotypes between healthy human individuals (dated by TCRdb to 2020 to 2021). For context, the study as a whole: The cohort comprised two women and a few men aged 18 to 49 years. Per donor, three plates each were used for CD4 naive and CD4 memory, two for CD8 naive, and one for CD8 memory. To estimate repertoire size and how much clonotypes are shared between individuals, the study performed deep sequencing of blood TCR repertoires from 4 to 6 healthy adults. Libraries were prepared and TCR repertoires were sequenced by different laboratories using diverse techniques, in order to increase sequencing depth and limit assay-specific biases. Each donor's leukapheresis produced roughly between about 0.8 and 8.9 billion PBMCs. Study-level results and caveats: Even with the large sequencing depth, rarefaction of the sorted-subset datasets indicated that sequencing was incomplete. The small number of donors limited the genetic and exposure-history diversity represented. Sampling was restricted to blood, and TCR repertoires in tissues likely differ from the TCR repertoires found in blood. Across several donors, approximately 5% of naive CD4, roughly 3.5% of naive CD8, roughly 2.3% of memory CD4, and around 0.4% of memory CD8 clonotypes were shared. Based on pairwise subsampling, the degree of clonotype sharing among donors was expected to be affected by sequencing depth. Naive subsets generally had larger estimated clonotype richness than memory subsets did. Clonotypes shared by all four sorted-subset donors showed higher generation probabilities than non-shared clonotypes.

Reading the germline V gene gives CDR1 SGHDT and CDR2 YYEEEE. The CDR3 has 14 amino acids, counting the end cysteine and phenylalanine. The only DNA kept is the CDR3, 42 bases in frame from the first base. Trimming costs V 2 bases and J 3 bases, and their ends lie 12 bases apart. Donors were healthy HIV-negative adults with no recently reported acute infections or vaccinations. Every donor was a Caucasian adult living in Nashville, Tennessee, USA. CD4+ T cells were enriched by magnetic negative selection, after which naive cells were positively selected on CD45RA and the negative fraction was taken as the memory subset. Blood was collected by leukapheresis, and PBMCs were isolated by Ficoll-Histopaque density gradient centrifugation and then cryopreserved in liquid nitrogen vapor phase. Analytical flow cytometry was used to check the purity and quantity of every magnetically sorted T cell population. From each sorted fraction, genomic DNA was isolated and quantified by UV absorbance on a Nanodrop 2000c.

TCR CDR3 regions were amplified from genomic DNA by multiplex PCR using the deep immunoSEQ assay. Genomic DNA extracted from each cell subset was distributed evenly over all wells of several immunoSEQ 96-well plates, and each plate served as one replicate. Each replicate PCR for sorted subsets received about 180 ng genomic DNA, equal to roughly 33,000 T cell genomes. Purified libraries were measured with a Qubit 3.0 fluorometer, size-checked on a Bioanalyzer 2100, and measured again with the KAPA Library Quantification kit. A separate single-read 150-cycle Illumina NextSeq 550 flow cell was used to sequence each immunoSEQ 96-well plate. Per the source publication's procedure: Because only junctional sequences without quality scores were contained in the immunoSEQ output, filtering matching that applied to full-length reads could not be performed. Sequences were annotated with PyIR, a Python wrapper for IgBLAST v1.9, using IMGT germline references to assign V/J genes and CDR3. Reads with weak V/J assignments (E-value above 1e-6), missing CDR3, stop codons, out-of-frame junctions, or ambiguous translated residues were removed. A V3J clonotype was defined by an identical inferred V gene, J gene, and CDR3 amino acid sequence. Percentage overlap between repertoires was computed as shared unique clonotypes divided by the size of the smaller repertoire. Repertoire richness was assessed with RTK rarefaction, the Chao1 estimator, and Recon v2.1 estimates of unobserved clonotypes. Generation probabilities were computed with OLGA for all TCRbeta clonotypes obtained by the gDNA method from several donors. The source is immuneACCESS, and TCRdb retained only in-frame sequences with V and J called. Part of the clones is not carried over; for the studies checked, unresolved V genes explain less than half of this, and the remainder is unexplained. V, J and clone size are those of that table, while D and trimming were read from the DNA. This sample has approximately 2.4 million clones in its table, and almost 96% of those were observed once. Roughly 0.13% of the sample lies in the top ten.

With regard to this clone: Its antigen remains unidentified. No qualities accompany the bases; no much larger clone lies one base away.

This chain is built from TRBV5-6 and TRBJ2-7, with no confident D gene call. The sample comprised naive CD4+ T cells sorted from blood. This specimen's cell subset or site label, interpreted: CD45RA+ positively selected. The sequence derives from a man between 18 and 35 years old in good health. The base sequence is TGTGCCAGCAGCTTTTTCGGAGTTGGCTACGAGCAGTACTTC. Its protein reads: CASSFFGVGYEQYF.